Following are 9 T cell receptor beta chains from one sample sequenced in a study of cytomegalovirus exposure and HLA in healthy donors. This PCR relied on a set of 60 Vbeta primers and 13 Jbeta primers. Libraries were prepared by immunoSEQ multiplex PCR; TCRdb keeps only in-frame clonotypes and omits some of them. In total, the table holds more than 95,000 clones. Sequencing was done on a sample of PBMCs. Receptors were obtained from a man aged 40-49 years in good health and CMV-seronegative.

The chain uses TRBV5-6 and TRBJ2-1; the D is unclear. Trimming removed 0 bases from V and 6 bases from J, with 7 bases in between. The CDR3 is made up of 13 amino acids. Germline V lookup: CDR1 SGHDT, CDR2 YYEEEE. CDR3 in DNA: TGTGCCAGCAGCTTGGATGTAGTCAATGAGCAGTTCTTC. Its translation: CASSLDVVNEQFF.

The chain employs TRBV7-9 and TRBJ1-2; 11 bases agree with TRBD1. The CDR3 consists of 15 residues. V was pared by 3 bases and J by 7 bases, with 7 bases of the junction left unmatched. Germline CDR1 is SEHNR and CDR2 is FQNEAQ (reference sequence). CDR3 DNA sequence: TGTGCCAGCAGCTTTCGCGGGACAGGGGGAGTTGGCTACACCTTC. Its protein is CASSFRGTGGVGYTF.

This chain joins TRBV28 and TRBJ2-5, with 10 bases lining up with TRBD1. The DNA end is more similar to TRBJ2-7, so the J call may be wrong. The CDR3 contains 15 residues. Germline values: CDR1 MDHEN, CDR2 SYDVKM. DNA of the CDR3: TGTGCCAGCAGTTCCTCGGGACAGGGGATCTACGAGCAGTACTTC. Amino acids: CASSSSGQGIYEQYF.

The chain uses TRBV2 and TRBJ2-7; 11 positions match TRBD2. TRBJ2-5 matches the DNA end more closely, so the J call is doubtful. Germline CDR1 is SNHLY and CDR2 is FYNNEI. The CDR3 length is 16 residues. CDR3 in DNA: TGTGCCAGCAGTCCTGGACTAGCGGGCCCCCGCGAGACCCAGTACTTC. As protein: CASSPGLAGPRETQYF.

The V call is TRBV30, the J call TRBJ1-5; 7 nucleotides match TRBD1. Germline V gene data show CDR1 as GTSNPN and CDR2 as SVGIG (reference sequence). The CDR3 is made up of 16 amino acids. V was pared by 1 base and J by 4 bases, with 10 bases of the junction left unmatched. The CDR3 loop is CAWSDSYGTENQPQHF. In DNA, the CDR3 is TGTGCCTGGAGTGACAGTTACGGGACAGAAAATCAGCCCCAGCATTTT. The full variable domain, completed using reference TRBV30 and TRBJ1-5, is SQTIHQWPATLVQPVGSPLSLECTVEGTSNPNLYWYRQAAGRGLQLLFYSVGIGQISSEVPQNLSASRPQDRQFILSSKKLLLSDSGFYLCAWSDSYGTENQPQHFGDGTRLSIL.

The genes are TRBV20-1 and TRBJ2-5, with D maybe TRBD2 (5 bases). V dropped 6 bases and J dropped 5 bases, with 10 bases sitting between them. Per germline, CDR1 DFQATT and CDR2 SNEGSKA (reference sequence). The CDR3 length is 11 residues. The CDR3 sequence is CSAFGEETQYF. The CDR3 DNA reads TGCAGTGCATTCGGGGAGGAGACCCAGTACTTC.

This chain uses TRBV5-1 with TRBJ2-3; D possibly corresponds to TRBD2 (6 bases). This CDR3 is 15 amino acids long. The V gene's germline CDR1 is SGHRS and CDR2 YFSETQ. The ends were cut back, 1 base at V and 2 bases at J, with 11 bases in the middle. Here the CDR3 reads CASSLNGRITDTQYF. The CDR3 region has the DNA TGCGCCAGCAGCTTGAACGGGAGAATCACAGATACGCAGTATTTT.

The chain uses TRBV5-1 and TRBJ2-3; the match to TRBD2 covers 9 bases. Germline V CDR1 and CDR2: SGHRS, YFSETQ. Germline trimming cut 2 bases from V and 1 base from J; bases unmatched to any gene: 5. The CDR3 totals 16 residues. The CDR3 DNA follows: TGCGCCAGCAGCTTTGGCGGGGGGGCCGGCACAGATACGCAGTATTTT. This codes for CASSFGGGAGTDTQYF.

The gene calls are TRBV6-6 and TRBJ2-7; D possibly corresponds to TRBD2 (6 bases). V lost 7 bases, J lost 7 bases, and 20 bases lay in between. The CDR3 totals 14 residues. Germline V gene sequence: CDR1 MNHNY, CDR2 SVGAGI (reference sequence). The CDR3, as DNA: TGTGCCAGCACCTATCAACAGCGGGCTCGAGAGCAGTACTTC. Residues: CASTYQQRAREQYF.